This paragraph covers one T cell receptor (delta chain) sequence. The protein in TCRdb stems from a much larger clone and differs at residue 6 from this DNA's translation, likely a read error; here the protein is translated from the DNA. This record belongs to a study of γδ T cells in repeated Plasmodium falciparum infection. Vgamma9/Vdelta2+ and Vdelta2-negative gammadelta T cells were flow-sorted from PBMC for bulk sequencing. With CATT, TCRdb re-called clones from the multiplex PCR reads. This sample has approximately 90,000 delta-chain clones, with 0.75% to 1% found just once. Germline-derived CDR1 and CDR2 are GEAIGNYY and EKD. The CDR3 extends over 19 amino acids. V lost 1 base, J lost 0 bases, and 16 bases stayed unmatched.

The TCR comes from a pool of human donors (malaria-infected and uninfected, not separated). The V call is TRDV2, the J call TRDJ1; 7 nucleotides align to TRDD3. The J gene, left out of TCRdb, was set here by checking the DNA against germline. The sequenced sample consisted of gamma-delta T cells from blood. The CDR3 protein is CACDTAGGYDNDYTDKLIF. CDR3 DNA sequence: TGTGCCTGTGACACGGCTGGTGGATACGACAACGACTACACCGATAAACTCATCTTT.